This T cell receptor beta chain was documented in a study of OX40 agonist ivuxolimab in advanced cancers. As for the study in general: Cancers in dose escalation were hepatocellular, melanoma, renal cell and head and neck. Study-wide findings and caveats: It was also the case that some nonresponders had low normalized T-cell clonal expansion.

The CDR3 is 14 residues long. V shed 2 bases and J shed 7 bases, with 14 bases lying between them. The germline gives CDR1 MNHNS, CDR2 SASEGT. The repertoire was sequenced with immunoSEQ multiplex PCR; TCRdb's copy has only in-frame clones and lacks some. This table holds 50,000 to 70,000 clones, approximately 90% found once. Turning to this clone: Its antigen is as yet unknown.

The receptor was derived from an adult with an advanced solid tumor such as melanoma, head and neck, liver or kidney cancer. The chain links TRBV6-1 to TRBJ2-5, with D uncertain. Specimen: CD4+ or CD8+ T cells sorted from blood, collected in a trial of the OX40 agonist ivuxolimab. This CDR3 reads CASSEQGATGTQYF. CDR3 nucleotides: TGTGCCAGCAGTGAACAAGGTGCAACCGGGACCCAGTACTTC.